This T cell receptor beta chain comes out of a study of metastatic and nonmetastatic thyroid tumors. This clone came up many times. Not a single patient had been given any form of treatment at any point before undergoing thyroid surgery. This CDR3 spans 14 amino acids. Germline lookup yields CDR1 SGDLS and CDR2 YYNGEE. Germline trimming cut 0 bases from V and 5 bases from J; bases unmatched to any gene: 3. TCRdb reanalyzed the PCR reads via MiXCR. The table records roughly 30,000 clones, around a fifth of them present only once. Material: blood. The chain is built from TRBV9 and TRBJ2-3, with 7 bases matching TRBD2. This clonotype was sampled from a female donor with papillary thyroid cancer or a benign thyroid nodule (not recorded which). Some clones in this sample may be carry-over from other donors' samples. CDR3 sequence reads: CASSVEAGVDTQYF. The CDR3 bases are TGTGCCAGCAGCGTAGAGGCGGGGGTAGATACGCAGTATTTT.